Sequencing of this T cell receptor beta chain was carried out in a study of blood T cell repertoires in COVID-19. Regarding this clone: Other DNA sequences in this specimen translate into the identical CDR3.

Repertoires were generated with immunoSEQ multiplex PCR, while TCRdb's copy carries only in-frame clones and drops some. The repertoire consists of 130,000 or so clones, with 84% occurring once and the leading ten covering 9.5% to 15%. Germline V gives CDR1 MDHEN, CDR2 SYDVKM. V was trimmed by 2 bases and J by 2 bases, leaving 9 bases between them. The CDR3 consists of 14 residues. The sample consisted of peripheral blood. This clonotype originated in a woman aged 55-75 years with acute or convalescent COVID-19. This chain joins TRBV28 and TRBJ1-2; weak D call: TRBD1 (5 bases). This chain's CDR3 is CASSLAGLNYGYTF. The CDR3 bases are TGTGCCAGCAGTTTAGCGGGGCTGAACTATGGCTACACCTTC.